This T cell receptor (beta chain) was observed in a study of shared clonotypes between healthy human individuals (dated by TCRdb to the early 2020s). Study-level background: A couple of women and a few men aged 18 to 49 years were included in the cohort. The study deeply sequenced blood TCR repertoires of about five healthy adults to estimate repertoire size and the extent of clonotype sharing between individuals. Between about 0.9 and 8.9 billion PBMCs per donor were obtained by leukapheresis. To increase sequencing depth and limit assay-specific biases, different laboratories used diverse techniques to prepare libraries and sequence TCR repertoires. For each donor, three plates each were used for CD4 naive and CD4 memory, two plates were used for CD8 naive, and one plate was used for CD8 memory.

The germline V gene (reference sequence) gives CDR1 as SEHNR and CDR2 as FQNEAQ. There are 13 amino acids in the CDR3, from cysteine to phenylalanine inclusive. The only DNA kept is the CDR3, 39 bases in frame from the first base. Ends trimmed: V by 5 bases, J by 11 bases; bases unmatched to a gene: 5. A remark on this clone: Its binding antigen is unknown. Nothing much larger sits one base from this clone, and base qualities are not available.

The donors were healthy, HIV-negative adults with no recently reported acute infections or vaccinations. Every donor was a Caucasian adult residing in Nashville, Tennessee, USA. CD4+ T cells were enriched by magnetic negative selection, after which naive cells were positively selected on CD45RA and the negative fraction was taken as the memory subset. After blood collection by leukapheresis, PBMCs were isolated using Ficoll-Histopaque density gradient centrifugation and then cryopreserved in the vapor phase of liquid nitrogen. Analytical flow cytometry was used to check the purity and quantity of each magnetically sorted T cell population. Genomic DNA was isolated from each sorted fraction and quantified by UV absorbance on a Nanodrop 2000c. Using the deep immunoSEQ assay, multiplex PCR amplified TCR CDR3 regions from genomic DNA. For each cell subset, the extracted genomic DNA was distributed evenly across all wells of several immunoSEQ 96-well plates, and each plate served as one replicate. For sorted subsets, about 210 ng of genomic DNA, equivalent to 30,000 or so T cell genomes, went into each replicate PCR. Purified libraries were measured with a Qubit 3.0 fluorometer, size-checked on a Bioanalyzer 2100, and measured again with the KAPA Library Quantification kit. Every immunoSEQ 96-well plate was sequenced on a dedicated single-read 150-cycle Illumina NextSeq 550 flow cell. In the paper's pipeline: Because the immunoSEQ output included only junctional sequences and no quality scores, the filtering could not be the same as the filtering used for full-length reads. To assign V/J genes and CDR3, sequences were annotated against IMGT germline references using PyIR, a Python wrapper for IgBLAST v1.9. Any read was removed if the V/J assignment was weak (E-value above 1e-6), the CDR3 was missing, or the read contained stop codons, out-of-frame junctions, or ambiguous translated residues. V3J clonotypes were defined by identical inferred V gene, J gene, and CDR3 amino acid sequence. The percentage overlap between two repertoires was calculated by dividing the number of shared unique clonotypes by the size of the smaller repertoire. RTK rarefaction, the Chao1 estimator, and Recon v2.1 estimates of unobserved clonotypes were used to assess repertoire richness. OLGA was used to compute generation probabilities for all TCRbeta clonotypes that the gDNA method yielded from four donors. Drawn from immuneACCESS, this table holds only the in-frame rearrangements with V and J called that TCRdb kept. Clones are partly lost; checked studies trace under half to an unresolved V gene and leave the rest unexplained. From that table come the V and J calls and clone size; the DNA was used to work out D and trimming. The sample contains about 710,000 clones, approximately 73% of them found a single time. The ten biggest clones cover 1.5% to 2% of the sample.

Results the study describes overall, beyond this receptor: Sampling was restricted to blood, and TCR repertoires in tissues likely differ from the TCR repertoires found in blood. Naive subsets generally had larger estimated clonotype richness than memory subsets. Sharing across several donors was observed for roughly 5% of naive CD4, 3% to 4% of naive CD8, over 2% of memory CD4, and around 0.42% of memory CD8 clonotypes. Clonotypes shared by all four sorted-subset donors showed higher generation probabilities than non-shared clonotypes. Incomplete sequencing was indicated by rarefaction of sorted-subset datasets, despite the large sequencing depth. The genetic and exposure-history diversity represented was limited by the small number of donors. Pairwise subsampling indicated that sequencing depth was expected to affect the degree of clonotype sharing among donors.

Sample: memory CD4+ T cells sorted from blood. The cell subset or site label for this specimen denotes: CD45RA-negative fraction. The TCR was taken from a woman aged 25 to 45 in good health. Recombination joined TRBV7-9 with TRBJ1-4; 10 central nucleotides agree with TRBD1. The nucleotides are TGTGCCAGCAGCCTCTGGGACAGGGGCAAACTGTTTTTT. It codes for CASSLWDRGKLFF.